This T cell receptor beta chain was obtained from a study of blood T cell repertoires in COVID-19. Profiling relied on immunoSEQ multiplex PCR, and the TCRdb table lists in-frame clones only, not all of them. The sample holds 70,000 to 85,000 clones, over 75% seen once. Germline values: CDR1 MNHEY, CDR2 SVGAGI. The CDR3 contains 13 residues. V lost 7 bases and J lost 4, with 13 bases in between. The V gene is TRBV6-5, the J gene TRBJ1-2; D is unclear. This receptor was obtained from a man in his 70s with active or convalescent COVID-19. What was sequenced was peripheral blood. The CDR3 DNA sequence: TGTGCCAGCAACGGGGAGATGGGCTATGGCTACACCTTC. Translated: CASNGEMGYGYTF.